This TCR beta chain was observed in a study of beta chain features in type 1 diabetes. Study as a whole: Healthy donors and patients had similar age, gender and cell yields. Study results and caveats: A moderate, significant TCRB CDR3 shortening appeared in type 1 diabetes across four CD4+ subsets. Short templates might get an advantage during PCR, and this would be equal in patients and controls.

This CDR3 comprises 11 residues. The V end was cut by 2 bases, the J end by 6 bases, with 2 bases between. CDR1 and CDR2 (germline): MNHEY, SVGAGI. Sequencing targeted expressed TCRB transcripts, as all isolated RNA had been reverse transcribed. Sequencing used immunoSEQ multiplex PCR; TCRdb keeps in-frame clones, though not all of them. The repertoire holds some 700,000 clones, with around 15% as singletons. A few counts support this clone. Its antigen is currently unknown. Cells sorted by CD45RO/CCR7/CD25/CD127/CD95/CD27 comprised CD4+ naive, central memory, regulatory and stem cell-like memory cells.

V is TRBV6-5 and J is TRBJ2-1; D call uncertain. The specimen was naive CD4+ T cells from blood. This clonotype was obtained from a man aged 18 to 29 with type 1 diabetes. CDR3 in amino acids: CASSYGNEQFF. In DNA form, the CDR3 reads TGTGCCAGCAGTTACGGCAATGAGCAGTTCTTC.